This entry lists 19 T cell receptor beta chains sequenced from one sample in a study of cytomegalovirus exposure and HLA in healthy donors. Libraries were prepared by immunoSEQ multiplex PCR; TCRdb keeps only in-frame clonotypes and omits some of them. The sample shows about 88,000 clones, approximately 84% of them seen only once. Sequenced: PBMCs. These TCRs come from a woman aged 18-29 years in good health and CMV-seropositive.

V and J are TRBV5-1 and TRBJ2-1; 11 nucleotides match TRBD2. V shed 5 bases, J shed 7 bases, and the junction held 5 bases outside the gene matches. There are 14 residues in the CDR3. Per germline, CDR1 SGHRS and CDR2 YFSETQ. The CDR3 here is CASRTGTSGNEQFF. CDR3 bases: TGCGCCAGCAGAACTGGGACTAGCGGAAATGAGCAGTTCTTC.

The gene calls are TRBV27 and TRBJ1-1; 8 bases fit TRBD1. The CDR3 has 15 amino acids. Unmatched junction bases numbered 10, after V lost 4 bases and J lost 6 bases. CDR1 and CDR2 from the germline V gene are MNHEY and SMNVEV (reference sequence). The CDR3 here is CASSYSGTGSAEAFF. The CDR3 DNA reads as TGTGCCAGCAGTTATTCCGGGACAGGTTCCGCTGAAGCTTTCTTT.

Here the CDR3 reads CASSPGGQVTRDTIYF. As DNA, the CDR3 is TGCGCCAGCAGCCCGGGGGGGCAAGTGACCCGGGACACCATATATTTT. This chain connects TRBV5-1 to TRBJ1-3, with D possibly being TRBD1 (6 bases). The CDR3 length is 16 residues. The V gene lost 4 bases and the J gene lost 8 bases, with 22 bases spanning the gap. Germline lookup yields CDR1 SGHRS and CDR2 YFSETQ.

This chain links TRBV28 with TRBJ1-2; TRBD1 might be the D (5 bases). The V end lost 3 bases, the J end lost 5 bases, and 10 bases lay between the germline ends. The V gene's germline CDR1 is MDHEN and CDR2 SYDVKM. This CDR3 is 13 amino acids long. The CDR3: CASSFIGDYGYTF. CDR3 nucleotides: TGTGCCAGCAGTTTTATAGGGGATTATGGCTACACCTTC.

This clone has a handful of counts. The V gene is TRBV5-1, the J gene TRBJ2-1, with 7 nucleotides matching TRBD2. The V gene's germline CDR1 is SGHRS and CDR2 YFSETQ. The CDR3 runs to 17 residues. J was trimmed by 5 bases and V by 0 bases; bases with no gene match: 11. The CDR3 spells CASSLGVGRGEDNEQFF. In DNA form, the CDR3 reads TGCGCCAGCAGCTTGGGCGTTGGACGGGGGGAAGACAATGAGCAGTTCTTC.

The rearrangement joins TRBV30 to TRBJ1-2, with 10 bases that match TRBD1. Per the germline V gene, CDR1 is GTSNPN and CDR2 is SVGIG (reference sequence). The CDR3 spans 15 residues. The junction had 9 bases not matched to a gene; V was cut back by 1 base and J by 7 bases. CDR3 region: CAWSANFRDRGGYTF. Written as DNA, the CDR3 is TGTGCCTGGAGTGCAAATTTTCGGGACAGGGGTGGCTACACCTTC. Full variable domain (rest looked up from reference TRBV30 and TRBJ1-2): SQTIHQWPATLVQPVGSPLSLECTVEGTSNPNLYWYRQAAGRGLQLLFYSVGIGQISSEVPQNLSASRPQDRQFILSSKKLLLSDSGFYLCAWSANFRDRGGYTFGSGTRLTVV.

The V and J genes are TRBV30 and TRBJ1-3; 8 bases agree with TRBD1. J was trimmed by 3 bases and V by 3 bases; bases with no gene match: 7. CDR1 and CDR2 (germline): GTSNPN, SVGIG (reference sequence). CDR3 length equals 15 residues. The CDR3 DNA reads as TGTGCCTGGAGGTTACAGGGGGGTCTTGGAAACACCATATATTTT. Translation gives CAWRLQGGLGNTIYF.

The V call is TRBV4-1, the J call TRBJ1-1, with 8 bases lining up with TRBD1. The CDR3 is 15 residues long. The V and J ends lost 0 bases and 4 bases, in that order; junction bases with no gene match: 4. The germline V gene has CDR1 MGHRA and CDR2 YSYEKL. CDR3 in amino acids: CASSQDPQGGTEAFF. DNA for the CDR3: TGCGCCAGCAGCCAAGATCCACAGGGGGGCACTGAAGCTTTCTTT.

This chain joins TRBV7-3 and TRBJ1-1; unclear D gene. The V and J ends lost 0 bases and 4 bases respectively, with 9 bases between them. The CDR3 contains 14 residues. CDR1 is SGHTA and CDR2 is FQGTGA in the germline V gene. This CDR3 reads CASSLTSGSTEAFF. CDR3 DNA sequence: TGTGCCAGCAGCTTAACATCGGGATCCACTGAAGCTTTCTTT.

The gene calls are TRBV4-2 and TRBJ2-1; TRBD2 agrees at 12 bases. The J segment lost 7 bases and the V segment lost 3 bases, leaving 7 bases of the junction unmatched. Germline V gene data show CDR1 as LGHNA and CDR2 as YNFKEQ. CDR3 length: 16 residues. CDR3 amino acids: CASSQNPSGGGNEQFF. The CDR3 DNA is TGTGCCAGCAGCCAGAATCCTAGCGGGGGGGGGAATGAGCAGTTCTTC.

The chain is built from TRBV7-9 and TRBJ1-2; D gene unclear. The V gene lost 5 bases and the J gene lost 6 bases, with 10 bases spanning the gap. The germline V gene encodes CDR1 SEHNR and CDR2 FQNEAQ (reference sequence). The CDR3 is 12 residues long. DNA of the CDR3: TGTGCCAGCAGCCTAGTAGAGGATGGCTACACCTTC. It encodes CASSLVEDGYTF.

V and J are TRBV10-3 and TRBJ2-3; no clear D. Germline V gene data show CDR1 as ENHRY and CDR2 as SYGVKD. The CDR3 has 13 amino acids. V was cut by 4 bases and J by 2 bases, with 7 bases left in between. This CDR3 reads CAISAEFTDTQYF. The CDR3 DNA is TGTGCCATCAGTGCGGAGTTCACAGATACGCAGTATTTT.

This clone has a single count. CDR3 loop: CASSRLVFDPSYEQYF. As DNA, the CDR3 is TGTGCCAGCAGCAGACTCGTTTTCGACCCCTCCTACGAGCAGTACTTC. The J gene is TRBJ2-7, the V gene TRBV28; D is ambiguous. There are 16 residues in the CDR3. Deletions cut 6 bases from V and 0 bases from J, with 18 bases between. The germline V gene has CDR1 MDHEN and CDR2 SYDVKM.

This sequence joins TRBV6-6 and TRBJ1-2, with D tentatively TRBD1 (5 bases). This CDR3 has 12 residues. Germline CDR1 reads MNHNY; CDR2 reads SVGAGI (reference sequence). The V end lost 5 bases, the J end lost 4 bases, and 8 bases lay between the germline ends. The DNA for the CDR3 is TGTGCCAGCAGTCCCGGGGGCTATGGCTACACCTTC. Amino acid sequence: CASSPGGYGYTF.

The rearrangement joins TRBV4-3 to TRBJ2-7, with TRBD2 matching over 9 bases. The length of the CDR3 is 14 residues. Losses at the gene ends were 2 bases for V and 2 bases for J; bases not matched to a gene: 1. The germline CDR1 and CDR2 sequences are LGHNA and YSLEER. The CDR3, as DNA: TGCGCCAGCAGCCAAAAGCGGGGGGCCTACGAGCAGTACTTC. This translates into CASSQKRGAYEQYF.

This sequence joins TRBV16 and TRBJ1-5; possible D gene TRBD1, 6 bases. Per the germline V gene, CDR1 is KGHSY and CDR2 is FQNENV. V lost 4 bases and J 1 base, leaving 11 bases between the germline ends. The CDR3 is 15 residues long. CDR3 sequence reads: CASSRQVMSNQPQHF. The CDR3 region has the DNA TGTGCCAGCAGCCGACAGGTGATGAGCAATCAGCCCCAGCATTTT.

V usage is TRBV6-6 and J usage is TRBJ2-5, with D perhaps matching TRBD2 (6 bases). The CDR3 covers 15 residues. Germline V gene data show CDR1 as MNHNY and CDR2 as SVGAGI (reference sequence). The V end lost 7 bases, the J end lost 5 bases, and 20 bases lay between the germline ends. CDR3 sequence reads: CASTMASAGRETQYF. In DNA form, the CDR3 reads TGTGCCAGCACCATGGCTAGCGCCGGCCGGGAGACCCAGTACTTC.

The V call is TRBV11-2, the J call TRBJ2-5; 10 bases fit TRBD2. CDR3 length: 18 residues. Per germline, CDR1 SGHAT and CDR2 FQNNGV. J lost 0 bases, V lost 0 bases, and 7 bases had no gene match. CDR3 coding DNA: TGTGCCAGCAGCTTAGATTGGTCTAGCGGGGGTTACCAAGAGACCCAGTACTTC. Translating gives CASSLDWSSGGYQETQYF.

The chain links TRBV4-2 to TRBJ2-5, with TRBD2 matching 7 bases. The V gene's germline CDR1 is LGHNA and CDR2 YNFKEQ. V was clipped by 8 bases and J by 1 base; unmatched bases: 16. The CDR3 extends over 17 amino acids. The CDR3 region has the DNA TGTGCCAGCCGAAAGACCCTAGCGGAGGAAGGCCAAGAGACCCAGTACTTC. Protein product: CASRKTLAEEGQETQYF.